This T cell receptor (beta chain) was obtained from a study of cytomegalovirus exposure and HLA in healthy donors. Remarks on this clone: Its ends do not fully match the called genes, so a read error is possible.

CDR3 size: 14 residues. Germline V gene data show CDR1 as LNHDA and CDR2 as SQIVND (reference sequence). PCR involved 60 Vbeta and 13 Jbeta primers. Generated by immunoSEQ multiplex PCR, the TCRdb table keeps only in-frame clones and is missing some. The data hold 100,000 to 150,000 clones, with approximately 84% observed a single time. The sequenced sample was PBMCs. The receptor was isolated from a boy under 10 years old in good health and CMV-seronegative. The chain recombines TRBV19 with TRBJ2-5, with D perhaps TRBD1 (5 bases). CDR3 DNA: TGTGCCGGTAGTATCCGCAGGGAACAAGAGACCCAGTACTTC. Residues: CAGSIRREQETQYF. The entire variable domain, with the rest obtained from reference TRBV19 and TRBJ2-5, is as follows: DGGITQSPKYLFRKEGQNVTLSCEQNLNHDAMYWYRQDPGQGLRLIYYSQIVNDFQKGDIAEGYSVSREKKESFPLTVTSAQKNPTAFYLCAGSIRREQETQYFGPGTRLLVL.